The 30 T cell receptor beta chains in this list originate from one sample, sequenced in a study of blood T cells in healthy people across ages. The second PCR ran about 6 to 12 cycles with a sample-barcoded 5' primer and J-beta primers. TCRdb redid the calling of the 5' RACE reads with MiXCR, one entry per CDR3 protein. Of about 650,000 distinct CDR3 sequences in the sample, less than 40% were seen once. The sample taken for sequencing was blood. The receptors shown here come from a woman older than 75 in good health.

The table lists this clonotype with many counts. CDR3 in DNA: TGTGCCAGCAGCCCCCGACAGGGGAGCTTCTATGGCTACACCTTC. Its protein is CASSPRQGSFYGYTF. The chain has TRBV7-9 and TRBJ1-2; 8 bases are shared with TRBD1. Germline V CDR1 and CDR2: SEHNR, FQNEAQ (reference sequence). The CDR3 has 15 amino acids. With 5 bases clipped from V and 4 bases from J, the junction kept 9 bases outside the gene matches.

J is TRBJ2-5 and V is TRBV7-2; 7 bases fit TRBD2. CDR1 is SGHTA and CDR2 is FQGNSA in the germline V gene. The CDR3 has 12 residues. The ends lost 8 bases at V and 11 bases at J; junction bases unmatched: 11. The CDR3 bases are TGTGCCAGCGGGAGGGCCTACAATGAGCAGTACTTC. Translating it yields CASGRAYNEQYF.

This clonotype has at least ten counts. V and J are TRBV11-2 and TRBJ2-3; D uncertain. CDR1 SGHAT and CDR2 FQNNGV come from the germline V gene. CDR3 size: 12 residues. V lost 4 bases to trimming and J lost 2 bases, with 4 bases between them. CDR3 in amino acids: CASSYNTDTQYF. The CDR3 DNA is TGTGCCAGCAGCTACAACACAGATACGCAGTATTTT.

This clonotype appeared a few times. CDR3 amino acids: CASSPPVRDTQYF. The CDR3 nucleotides are TGCGCCAGCAGCCCCCCGGTTAGAGATACGCAGTATTTT. The V call is TRBV4-3, the J call TRBJ2-3; unclear D gene. Deletions cut 4 bases from V and 5 bases from J, with 10 bases between. In germline, CDR1 is LGHNA, CDR2 YSLEER. This CDR3 region has 13 residues.

This clonotype was found many times. This chain connects TRBV5-5 to TRBJ2-1; D might be TRBD2 (6 bases). The CDR3 runs 17 residues. The germline V gene encodes CDR1 SGHKS and CDR2 YYEKEE (reference sequence). V lost 5 bases and J lost 0, with 18 bases in between. CDR3 bases: TGTGCCAGCAGGGTGTATGCGGGGCGAAGCTCCTACAATGAGCAGTTCTTC. Its protein product is CASRVYAGRSSYNEQFF.

The V call is TRBV7-3, the J call TRBJ2-1, with unresolved D. Trimming stripped 4 bases from V and 5 bases from J, with 9 bases between. This CDR3 is built from 13 residues. Germline lookup yields CDR1 SGHTA and CDR2 FQGTGA. CDR3 sequence: CASSSVRDNEQFF. The CDR3 DNA reads TGTGCCAGCAGCTCCGTTCGGGACAATGAGCAGTTCTTC.

A word on this clonotype: A much bigger clone sits one base away, suggesting this may be a read error. CDR3: CASSLPLATDTQYF. CDR3 nucleotide sequence: TGTGCCAGCAGTTTACCCCTTGCCACAGATACGCAGTATTTT. V usage is TRBV27 and J usage is TRBJ2-3; D gene ambiguous. The CDR3 extends over 14 amino acids. Germline V gene sequence: CDR1 MNHEY, CDR2 SMNVEV (reference sequence). V was clipped by 2 bases and J by 2 bases, with 8 bases between them.

This chain connects TRBV5-1 to TRBJ1-1; TRBD1 might be the D (6 bases). The germline V gene encodes CDR1 SGHRS and CDR2 YFSETQ. Trimming took 3 bases from V and 5 from J, leaving 32 bases between them. The CDR3 has 20 residues. The DNA for the CDR3 is TGCGCCAGCAGCTGGCGGGACTTCGATTCGGCAGGGGATTCGGGGACTGAAGCTTTCTTT. Translating gives CASSWRDFDSAGDSGTEAFF.

This clonotype came up many times. The V call is TRBV20-1, the J call TRBJ2-5; 14 bases map to TRBD2. Germline CDR1 DFQATT, CDR2 SNEGSKA (reference sequence). The CDR3 is 18 residues long. Here the CDR3 reads CSAIDYSGTSGGLETQYF. CDR3 nucleotides: TGCAGCGCGATCGATTACTCCGGGACTAGCGGGGGATTGGAGACCCAGTACTTC.

This clonotype appeared many times. CDR3 residues: CSARPGSRSSYEQYF. The CDR3 bases are TGCAGTGCTAGACCGGGCTCAAGATCCTCCTACGAGCAGTACTTC. This rearrangement joins TRBV20-1 to TRBJ2-7, with D unclear. The germline gives CDR1 DFQATT, CDR2 SNEGSKA (reference sequence). The CDR3 runs to 15 residues. Trimming took 2 bases from V and 0 from J, leaving 14 bases between them.

This clonotype has at least ten counts. V is TRBV20-1 and J is TRBJ2-5, with 7 bases matching TRBD1. The CDR3 is 15 residues long. Trimming at V came to 0 bases and at J to 5 bases, leaving 9 bases not matched to a gene. The germline V gene has CDR1 DFQATT and CDR2 SNEGSKA (reference sequence). The CDR3 loop reads CSARDGASRGETQYF. The CDR3 bases are TGCAGTGCTAGAGATGGGGCCAGCAGGGGGGAGACCCAGTACTTC.

The chain joins TRBV20-1 to TRBJ2-1; D possibly corresponds to TRBD2 (7 bases). V lost 5 bases and J lost 1, with 18 bases in between. CDR1 is DFQATT and CDR2 is SNEGSKA in the germline V gene (reference sequence). The CDR3 is made up of 16 amino acids. CDR3 in DNA: TGCAGTGCTTTGGGTGGGGGGGGCCTATCCTACAATGAGCAGTTCTTC. Protein product: CSALGGGGLSYNEQFF.

Ten or more counts support this clonotype. This sequence joins TRBV20-1 and TRBJ2-1; 11 bases map to TRBD2. The CDR3 runs 15 residues. CDR1 is DFQATT and CDR2 is SNEGSKA in the germline V gene (reference sequence). The junction had 13 bases not matched to a gene; V was cut back by 7 bases and J by 8 bases. The CDR3 nucleotides read TGCAGTGTTTCTAGCGGGGGGCCATCGGCGGATGAGCAGTTCTTC. The encoded protein is CSVSSGGPSADEQFF.

The genes are TRBV10-3 and TRBJ1-1, with TRBD1 identical over 7 bases. The germline V gene has CDR1 ENHRY and CDR2 SYGVKD. The CDR3 is made up of 15 amino acids. V shed 4 bases and J 7 bases; nucleotides not matched to a gene: 12. CDR3 coding DNA: TGTGCCATCAGTGGGGGGACTCGACAGGGTGGTGAAGCTTTCTTT. It codes for CAISGGTRQGGEAFF.

At least ten counts were recorded for this clonotype. The chain combines TRBV7-3 with TRBJ2-6, with TRBD1 matching over 8 bases. Germline trimming cut 6 bases from V and 8 bases from J; bases unmatched to any gene: 6. The length of the CDR3 is 14 residues. CDR1 SGHTA and CDR2 FQGTGA come from the germline V gene. CDR3 in DNA: TGTGCCAGCAGACCCGGACAGGGAACCAACGTCCTGACTTTC. It yields the protein CASRPGQGTNVLTF.

The gene calls are TRBV6-1 and TRBJ1-4; D gene unclear. Between the trimmed V and J ends, which lost 6 bases and 0 bases, there was a span of 8 bases. CDR3 length equals 14 residues. Germline-derived CDR1 and CDR2 are MNHNS and SASEGT. The CDR3 here is CASRMDSTNEKLFF. The CDR3 DNA sequence: TGTGCCAGCAGGATGGACTCAACTAATGAAAAACTGTTTTTT.

This clonotype was observed at least ten times. This chain connects TRBV20-1 to TRBJ2-4; no firm D call. The CDR3 extends over 15 amino acids. CDR1 is DFQATT, CDR2 SNEGSKA, per germline (reference sequence). V shed 6 bases and J shed 2 bases, with 17 bases lying between them. CDR3 nucleotide sequence: TGCAGTGCCACCACCCCAGCAAGGACCAAAAACATTCAGTACTTC. It translates to CSATTPARTKNIQYF.

The J gene is TRBJ1-6, the V gene TRBV11-2, with D hard to call. V was clipped by 5 bases and J by 7 bases, with 18 bases between them. The CDR3 loop spans 16 amino acids. CDR1 is SGHAT and CDR2 is FQNNGV in the germline V gene. The chain's CDR3 is CASSQRLGFPNSPLHF. The CDR3, as DNA: TGTGCCAGCAGCCAAAGATTAGGGTTTCCCAATTCACCCCTCCACTTT.

About this clonotype itself: One base away lies a much larger clone, so this may be a sequencing read error. This rearrangement joins TRBV9 to TRBJ2-1, with D unclear. From germline, CDR1 is SGDLS and CDR2 YYNGEE. This CDR3 has 17 residues. The CDR3 loop reads CANSVGRGRSSYNEQFF. The CDR3, as DNA: TGTGCCAACAGCGTAGGAAGAGGCAGGAGCTCCTACAATGAGCAGTTCTTC.

This clonotype was observed many times. V and J are TRBV7-2 and TRBJ2-5; D remains ambiguous. CDR1 and CDR2 from the germline V gene are SGHTA and FQGNSA. The CDR3 runs to 12 residues. Trimming left V 5 bases short and J 5 bases short, with 9 bases between. The CDR3 bases are TGTGCCAGCAGCCTCAGGCGGGAGACCCAGTACTTC. Translation: CASSLRRETQYF.

As concerns this clonotype: The junction shows a germline mismatch at one end, possibly a read error. The chain carries TRBV30 and TRBJ1-4, with TRBD1 as a possible D gene (5 bases). Germline V gene lookup returns CDR1 GTSNPN and CDR2 SVGIG (reference sequence). The CDR3 runs to 14 residues. The CDR3 bases are TGTGCCTGGAACGGACAAGCAACTAATGAAAAACGGTTTTTT. This sequence encodes CAWNGQATNEKRFF.

V gene TRBV20-1 combines with J gene TRBJ2-4; possibly TRBD1 for D (6 bases). CDR3 size: 16 residues. CDR1 and CDR2 from the germline V gene are DFQATT and SNEGSKA (reference sequence). Trimming removed 2 bases from V and 7 bases from J, with 21 bases in between. The CDR3 sequence: CSARIPGAIPYNIQYF. Here the CDR3 DNA reads TGCAGTGCTAGAATCCCAGGGGCCATCCCTTACAACATTCAGTACTTC.

There are many counts of this clonotype. The chain combines TRBV7-8 with TRBJ2-3; 10 bases line up with TRBD2. V gave up 2 bases and J gave up 1 base; unmatched junction bases: 15. Germline V lookup: CDR1 SGHVS, CDR2 FQNEAQ. The CDR3 is 20 amino acids. The DNA of the CDR3 is TGTGCCAGCAGCTTACTGGTTAGCGGGGGGCGGGTGAGCGGCACAGATACGCAGTATTTT. This encodes CASSLLVSGGRVSGTDTQYF.

The CDR3 nucleotides read TGCGCCAGCAGCTCCCTGACCGGGACGTTGAGCACTGAAGCTTTCTTT. This encodes CASSSLTGTLSTEAFF. This rearrangement joins TRBV5-1 to TRBJ1-1, with TRBD1 as a possible D gene (5 bases). The CDR3 totals 16 residues. CDR1 is SGHRS and CDR2 is YFSETQ in the germline V gene. V was shortened by 3 bases and J by 4 bases, with 19 bases between the two germline ends. Based on the CDR3 plus reference TRBV5-1 and TRBJ1-1, the full variable domain is KAGVTQTPRYLIKTRGQQVTLSCSPISGHRSVSWYQQTPGQGLQFLFEYFSETQRNKGNFPGRFSGRQFSNSRSEMNVSTLELGDSALYLCASSSLTGTLSTEAFFGQGTRLTVV.

This clonotype appeared a few times. This sequence joins TRBV20-1 and TRBJ2-2; either TRBD1 or TRBD2 may fit D (5 bases each). This CDR3 is built from 16 residues. Germline CDR1 is DFQATT and CDR2 is SNEGSKA (reference sequence). V lost 6 bases and J 3 bases, leaving 20 bases between the germline ends. CDR3 sequence: CSARGLQGVDTGELFF. The CDR3 coding sequence is TGCAGTGCGCGAGGACTCCAGGGAGTGGACACCGGGGAGCTGTTTTTT.

Note on this clonotype: A read error is possible here, since a much larger clone lies one base away. The chain uses TRBV20-1 and TRBJ2-5, with 8 nucleotides matching TRBD1. Near its end, the DNA agrees better with TRBJ2-7, so the J call may be wrong. The length of the CDR3 is 15 residues. Germline V gene sequence: CDR1 DFQATT, CDR2 SNEGSKA (reference sequence). The CDR3 protein is CSARDRTGRRNEQYF. The CDR3 DNA reads TGCAGTGCTAGAGATCGGACAGGGAGGCGTAACGAGCAGTACTTC.

This clonotype was seen many times. This rearrangement joins TRBV7-2 to TRBJ2-7; 11 bases fit TRBD2. The CDR3 loop spans 15 amino acids. Germline V lookup: CDR1 SGHTA, CDR2 FQGNSA. V was pared by 2 bases and J by 2 bases, with 2 bases of the junction left unmatched. The CDR3 nucleotides read TGTGCCAGCAGCTTATCGACTAGCGGGGCCTACGAGCAGTACTTC. It encodes CASSLSTSGAYEQYF.

This clonotype was detected many times. The gene calls are TRBV7-3 and TRBJ2-1; no clear D. The CDR3 has 13 residues. The germline gives CDR1 SGHTA, CDR2 FQGTGA. The V end was cut by 5 bases, the J end by 7 bases, with 12 bases between. CDR3 sequence reads: CASSTAPSNEQFF. The CDR3 region has the DNA TGTGCCAGCAGCACTGCGCCCTCAAATGAGCAGTTCTTC.

Many counts were recorded for this clonotype. V and J are TRBV9 and TRBJ2-1; 8 positions agree with TRBD1. The CDR3 totals 15 residues. CDR1 and CDR2 from the germline V gene are SGDLS and YYNGEE. With V trimmed by 4 bases and J by 6 bases, 9 bases remained unmatched. For the CDR3, the DNA is TGTGCCAGCAGCTCAGGGGGCAGTTCTTCCAATGAGCAGTTCTTC. This encodes CASSSGGSSSNEQFF.

This clonotype was counted between two and nine times. A read error may be the cause here, since a much bigger clone is one base away. The chain is built from TRBV7-2 and TRBJ1-2; D remains ambiguous. The CDR3 loop spans 14 amino acids. Germline values: CDR1 SGHTA, CDR2 FQGNSA. DNA of the CDR3: TGTGCCAGCAACTTATTCGGAGATGACTATGGCTACACCTTC. Its protein is CASNLFGDDYGYTF.